This passage covers 31 T cell receptor beta chains from one sample sequenced in a study of Graves' ophthalmopathy and Graves' hyperthyroidism. RNA served as the template for amplifying TCR beta CDR3 regions. Second-round multiplex PCR came after first-round RT-PCR with HTBI primers. TCRdb recomputed calls from the multiplex PCR reads with MiXCR, one row per CDR3 protein. The table includes around 400,000 distinct CDR3 sequences, approximately 20% detected once. Sample: peripheral blood. Receptor source: a woman aged 18-29 years with Graves' ophthalmopathy.

This chain connects TRBV11-2 to TRBJ1-6; 9 bases map to TRBD1. The germline V gene has CDR1 SGHAT and CDR2 FQNNGV. This CDR3 spans 17 amino acids. V lost 2 bases, J lost 6 bases, and 8 bases stayed unmatched. CDR3 nucleotides: TGTGCCAGCAGCTTAAGGGCACCGGGACAGGGTAATTCACCCCTCCACTTT. This codes for CASSLRAPGQGNSPLHF.

This clonotype was picked up many times. V usage is TRBV7-9 and J usage is TRBJ2-2, with D perhaps being TRBD1 or TRBD2 (5 bases each). Germline values: CDR1 SEHNR, CDR2 FQNEAQ (reference sequence). The germline V and J ends were trimmed by 3 bases and 7 bases, with 6 bases remaining between them. This CDR3 has 12 amino acids. CDR3 amino acids: CASSFGGGELFF. CDR3 sequence (DNA): TGTGCCAGCAGCTTTGGGGGCGGGGAGCTGTTTTTT.

This clonotype has a count of ten or more. The genes are TRBV6-1 and TRBJ1-1; D is unresolved. Germline V gene sequence: CDR1 MNHNS, CDR2 SASEGT. V was clipped by 7 bases and J by 9 bases, with 9 bases between them. CDR3 length: 10 residues. The CDR3 protein is CASTGIKAFF. CDR3 bases: TGTGCCAGCACGGGGATCAAAGCTTTCTTT.

Ten or more counts support this clonotype. The chain uses TRBV12-3 or TRBV12-4 and TRBJ2-7; TRBD2 agrees at 10 bases. There are 16 residues in the CDR3. Trimming took 0 bases from V and 3 from J; bases not matched to a gene: 5. CDR3: CASSLAPGLASYEQYF. CDR3 sequence (DNA): TGTGCCAGCAGTTTAGCGCCGGGACTAGCGAGCTACGAGCAGTACTTC.

This clonotype came up many times. The junction differs from germline at one of its ends, possibly a read error. V gene TRBV6-1 combines with J gene TRBJ2-5; possible D gene TRBD2, 5 bases. This CDR3 is 14 amino acids long. CDR1 is MNHNS and CDR2 is SASEGT in the germline V gene. This chain's CDR3 is CANSVSGNQETQYF. Written as DNA, the CDR3 is TGTGCCAACAGTGTTTCCGGGAACCAAGAGACCCAGTACTTC.

This clonotype was detected many times. The gene calls are TRBV24-1 and TRBJ2-7, with TRBD1 matching 8 bases. Germline V gene lookup returns CDR1 KGHDR and CDR2 SFDVKD. Trimming took 5 bases from V and 5 from J; bases not matched to a gene: 13. The CDR3 consists of 16 residues. The CDR3 protein is CATSGHRTGNFDEQYF. The CDR3 coding sequence is TGTGCCACCAGTGGCCATAGGACAGGGAACTTTGACGAGCAGTACTTC.

The V call is TRBV12-3 or TRBV12-4, the J call TRBJ1-3, with TRBD1 identical over 8 bases. Germline trimming cut 3 bases from V and 1 base from J; bases unmatched to any gene: 14. The CDR3 contains 19 residues. CDR3 DNA sequence: TGTGCCAGCAGTTTTGGGGCAGGGGGCTTTCTAGTTTCTGGAAACACCATATATTTT. It encodes CASSFGAGGFLVSGNTIYF.

The genes are TRBV12-3 or TRBV12-4 and TRBJ1-1; no firm D call. There are 12 residues in the CDR3. Between the trimmed V and J ends, which lost 5 bases and 10 bases, there was a span of 14 bases. The CDR3 loop is CASSPLTGGAFF. In nucleotides, the CDR3 is TGTGCCAGCAGTCCTTTAACTGGAGGAGCTTTCTTT.

This clonotype was seen ten or more times. The rearrangement links TRBV28 to TRBJ1-5, with 9 positions matching TRBD1. The length of the CDR3 is 15 residues. V lost 3 bases to trimming and J lost 4 bases; unmatched junction nucleotides: 4. Germline V gene sequence: CDR1 MDHEN, CDR2 SYDVKM. CDR3 in DNA: TGTGCCAGCAGTTTCCGGGACAGGGTTAATCAGCCCCAGCATTTT. Its translation: CASSFRDRVNQPQHF. Variable domain in full (rest from reference TRBV28 and TRBJ1-5): DVKVTQSSRYLVKRTGEKVFLECVQDMDHENMFWYRQDPGLGLRLIYFSYDVKMKEKGDIPEGYSVSREKKERFSLILESASTNQTSMYLCASSFRDRVNQPQHFGDGTRLSIL.

This clonotype was seen many times. V gene TRBV20-1 combines with J gene TRBJ2-2; tentative D call: TRBD2 (6 bases). Germline V gene data show CDR1 as DFQATT and CDR2 as SNEGSKA (reference sequence). The CDR3 runs 17 residues. Trimming shortened V by 0 bases and J by 3 bases, and 17 bases separated the two germline ends. CDR3 sequence reads: CSARDTGRSPDTGELFF. In DNA form, the CDR3 reads TGCAGTGCTAGAGACACTGGGAGGAGCCCGGACACCGGGGAGCTGTTTTTT.

This clonotype was recorded at least ten times. J is TRBJ1-3 and V is TRBV6-5; D remains ambiguous. V lost 8 bases, J lost 1 base, and 12 bases lay in between. Germline V lookup: CDR1 MNHEY, CDR2 SVGAGI. The CDR3 loop spans 14 amino acids. The CDR3 DNA is TGTGCCAGCCTATCACCCAGTTCTGGAAACACCATATATTTT. Translation: CASLSPSSGNTIYF.

This clonotype has only a few counts. This chain joins TRBV5-1 and TRBJ1-5, with TRBD1 identical over 7 bases. CDR3 length: 17 amino acids. Germline CDR1 and CDR2: SGHRS and YFSETQ. The junction had 12 bases not matched to a gene; V was cut back by 4 bases and J by 2 bases. CDR3 sequence reads: CASSPTGVGYGNQPQHF. The CDR3 DNA reads TGCGCCAGCAGCCCCACAGGGGTCGGGTATGGCAATCAGCCCCAGCATTTT. Full variable domain (remainder filled in from reference TRBV5-1 and TRBJ1-5): KAGVTQTPRYLIKTRGQQVTLSCSPISGHRSVSWYQQTPGQGLQFLFEYFSETQRNKGNFPGRFSGRQFSNSRSEMNVSTLELGDSALYLCASSPTGVGYGNQPQHFGDGTRLSIL.

This clonotype has at least ten counts. This rearrangement joins TRBV4-2 to TRBJ1-5, with TRBD1 as a possible D gene (6 bases). V was pared by 1 base and J by 6 bases, with 13 bases between. The CDR3 extends over 15 amino acids. The germline V gene has CDR1 LGHNA and CDR2 YNFKEQ. The CDR3 region is CASSQGGGEGQPQHF. CDR3 coding DNA: TGTGCCAGCAGCCAAGGAGGGGGGGAGGGTCAGCCCCAGCATTTT.

This clonotype was counted ten times or more. The V gene is TRBV6-5, the J gene TRBJ1-1; D perhaps matches TRBD1 (5 bases). Between the trimmed V and J ends, which lost 3 bases and 4 bases, there was a span of 12 bases. CDR3 size: 14 residues. Per the germline V gene, CDR1 is MNHEY and CDR2 is SVGAGI. The CDR3 DNA reads as TGTGCCAGCAGTTATGGGACCCCGGGCACTGAAGCTTTCTTT. It codes for CASSYGTPGTEAFF.

This clonotype was picked up many times. The rearrangement links TRBV5-1 to TRBJ1-1; D is uncertain. Trimming shortened V by 0 bases and J by 4 bases, and 10 bases separated the two germline ends. The CDR3 contains 14 residues. The germline V gene encodes CDR1 SGHRS and CDR2 YFSETQ. CDR3 in amino acids: CASSLDGKSTEAFF. The CDR3 DNA reads TGCGCCAGCAGCTTGGATGGGAAGAGCACTGAAGCTTTCTTT.

CDR3 residues: CASSEGQGATPLHF. CDR3 DNA sequence: TGCGCCAGCAGTGAGGGACAGGGGGCGACGCCCCTCCACTTT. The chain carries TRBV10-2 and TRBJ1-6, with 11 bases aligning to TRBD1. V lost 2 bases to trimming and J lost 13 bases; unmatched junction nucleotides: 4. The germline V gene has CDR1 WSHSY and CDR2 SAAADI. CDR3 size: 14 residues.

The chain joins TRBV20-1 to TRBJ2-4, with D perhaps TRBD1 or TRBD2 (5 bases each). The CDR3 runs to 13 residues. Germline-derived CDR1 and CDR2 are DFQATT and SNEGSKA (reference sequence). V was pared by 6 bases and J by 7 bases, with 16 bases between. The CDR3 loop reads CSARSGQGNIQYF. For the CDR3, the DNA is TGCAGTGCCAGATCGGGGCAAGGGAACATTCAGTACTTC.

The table lists this clonotype with many counts. The chain combines TRBV9 with TRBJ1-1, with D possibly matching TRBD1 (5 bases). This CDR3 has 15 residues. Germline values: CDR1 SGDLS, CDR2 YYNGEE. The V end was cut by 4 bases, the J end by 4 bases, with 17 bases between. The DNA for the CDR3 is TGTGCCAGCAGCCCAGTGGGACCAAGGGCCACTGAAGCTTTCTTT. Its protein product is CASSPVGPRATEAFF.

In this sample, this clonotype turned up many times. For the CDR3, the DNA is TGTGCCAGCCGACGGGAGGACCGGACCCAGTACTTC. Translated: CASRREDRTQYF. This rearrangement joins TRBV18 to TRBJ2-5, with TRBD2 matching over 7 bases. The CDR3 spans 12 residues. Germline CDR1 is KGHSH and CDR2 is LQKENI. V lost 8 bases and J lost 7; bases outside the gene matches: 7.

The CDR3 sequence is CASSLVADEAFF. In DNA form, the CDR3 reads TGTGCCAGCAGCTTAGTAGCAGACGAAGCTTTCTTT. The V and J genes are TRBV7-2 and TRBJ1-1; D remains ambiguous. Germline-derived CDR1 and CDR2 are SGHTA and FQGNSA. The CDR3 contains 12 residues. V lost 1 base and J 8 bases, leaving 8 bases between the germline ends.

This clonotype was recorded at least ten times. This chain joins TRBV7-2 and TRBJ2-2; D is undetermined. Trimming removed 0 bases at V and 1 base at J, with 6 bases between. Germline loops: CDR1 SGHTA, CDR2 FQGNSA. The CDR3 spans 15 residues. CDR3 loop: CASSLAPQNTGELFF. The CDR3 DNA reads TGTGCCAGCAGCTTAGCCCCGCAGAACACCGGGGAGCTGTTTTTT.

This clonotype showed up many times. The chain joins TRBV6-2 or TRBV6-3 to TRBJ2-7; the D call may be TRBD1 or TRBD2 (5 bases each). Deletions cut 6 bases from V and 2 bases from J, with 14 bases between. The CDR3 runs to 14 residues. Germline V gene data show CDR1 as MNHEY and CDR2 as SVGEGT. The CDR3 DNA sequence: TGTGCCAGCAGCAAGAAAGCGGACACCTACGAGCAGTACTTC. Translation: CASSKKADTYEQYF.

This clonotype was recorded many times. J is TRBJ2-5 and V is TRBV30; 13 bases fit TRBD2. In germline, CDR1 is GTSNPN, CDR2 SVGIG (reference sequence). The CDR3 sequence is 15 residues long. V lost 4 bases and J lost 4; bases outside the gene matches: 6. The CDR3 is CAWTLGLAGVETQYF. CDR3 in DNA: TGTGCCTGGACCCTCGGACTAGCGGGGGTAGAGACCCAGTACTTC. The variable domain in full, with the rest retrieved from reference TRBV30 and TRBJ2-5, is SQTIHQWPATLVQPVGSPLSLECTVEGTSNPNLYWYRQAAGRGLQLLFYSVGIGQISSEVPQNLSASRPQDRQFILSSKKLLLSDSGFYLCAWTLGLAGVETQYFGPGTRLLVL.

The table lists this clonotype with many counts. V and J are TRBV12-3 or TRBV12-4 and TRBJ2-7, with D possibly being TRBD1 (6 bases). Trimming removed 2 bases from V and 6 bases from J, with 17 bases in between. The CDR3 is 15 amino acids. In nucleotides, the CDR3 is TGTGCCAGCAGTTTAACCTCATCAACAGGGCTCGAGCAGTACTTC. Amino acid sequence: CASSLTSSTGLEQYF.

There are many counts of this clonotype. The chain uses TRBV6-2 or TRBV6-3 and TRBJ2-7, with 7 bases matching TRBD2. Trimming cost V 6 bases and J 0 bases; bases outside gene matches: 11. This CDR3 is built from 16 residues. Germline-derived CDR1 and CDR2 are MNHEY and SVGEGT. The CDR3 DNA sequence: TGTGCCAGCAGCGCCGGCGGGGGTCTAAGCTCCTACGAGCAGTACTTC. It encodes CASSAGGGLSSYEQYF.

The DNA of the CDR3 is TGCAGCGTCGCCGGGACAGGGGCCTACGAGCAGTACTTC. Protein: CSVAGTGAYEQYF. This chain uses TRBV29-1 with TRBJ2-7, with 10 bases identical to TRBD1. This CDR3 has 13 amino acids. CDR1 is SQVTM, CDR2 ANQGSEA, per germline. The trim removed 6 bases at V and 2 bases at J, leaving 4 bases unmatched.

This chain links TRBV28 with TRBJ2-7; D is perhaps TRBD2 (6 bases). Deletions cut 1 base from V and 6 bases from J, with 16 bases between. There are 15 residues in the CDR3. The germline V gene has CDR1 MDHEN and CDR2 SYDVKM. The CDR3 here is CASSLFGGTGSEQYF. In DNA form, the CDR3 reads TGTGCCAGCAGTTTATTTGGGGGGACGGGGAGCGAGCAGTACTTC.

This clonotype was seen at least ten times. The chain is built from TRBV6-5 and TRBJ1-1; maybe TRBD1 (5 bases). The V end was cut by 4 bases, the J end by 7 bases, with 7 bases between. Germline assignment: CDR1 MNHEY and CDR2 SVGAGI. This CDR3 has 11 residues. DNA of the CDR3: TGTGCCAGCAGTTGGGGGGGTGAAGCTTTCTTT. Its translation: CASSWGGEAFF.

This clonotype was seen repeatedly, ten times or more. The CDR3 DNA reads TGTGCCAGCAGAGCCGGTGAGGTGGGGTCCTACGAGCAGTACTTC. Protein sequence: CASRAGEVGSYEQYF. This chain links TRBV6-1 with TRBJ2-7; D remains unclear. V was trimmed by 6 bases and J by 1 base, leaving 16 bases between them. The CDR3 covers 15 residues. Germline CDR1 and CDR2: MNHNS and SASEGT.

This clonotype has ten or more counts. J is TRBJ2-5 and V is TRBV29-1, with unresolved D. The CDR3 totals 12 residues. Trimming stripped 3 bases from V and 2 bases from J, with 7 bases between. Germline CDR1 reads SQVTM; CDR2 reads ANQGSEA. The CDR3: CSVDIGQETQYF. Written as DNA, the CDR3 is TGCAGCGTTGACATCGGACAAGAGACCCAGTACTTC.

This clonotype was found many times. This chain joins TRBV6-2 or TRBV6-3 and TRBJ2-2, with 10 bases fitting TRBD1. In germline, CDR1 is MNHEY, CDR2 SVGEGT. The CDR3 totals 16 residues. After removal of 7 bases from V and 5 bases from J, the junction contained 10 bases not matched to a gene. CDR3: CASISRQGAWTGELFF. In DNA, the CDR3 is TGTGCCAGCATCTCACGACAGGGGGCATGGACCGGGGAGCTGTTTTTT.